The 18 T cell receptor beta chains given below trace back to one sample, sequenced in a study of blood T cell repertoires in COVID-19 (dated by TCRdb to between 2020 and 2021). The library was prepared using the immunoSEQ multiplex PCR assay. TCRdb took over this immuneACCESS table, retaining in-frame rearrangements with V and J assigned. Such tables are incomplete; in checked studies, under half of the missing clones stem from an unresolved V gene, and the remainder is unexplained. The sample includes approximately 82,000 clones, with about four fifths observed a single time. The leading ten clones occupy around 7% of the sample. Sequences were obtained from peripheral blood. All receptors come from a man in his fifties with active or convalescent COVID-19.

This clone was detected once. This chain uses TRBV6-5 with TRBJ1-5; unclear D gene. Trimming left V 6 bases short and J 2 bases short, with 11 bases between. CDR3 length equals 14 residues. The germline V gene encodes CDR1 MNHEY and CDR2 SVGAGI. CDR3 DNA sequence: TGTGCCAGCAGCGCCATTCAGGGCAATCAGCCCCAGCATTTT. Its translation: CASSAIQGNQPQHF.

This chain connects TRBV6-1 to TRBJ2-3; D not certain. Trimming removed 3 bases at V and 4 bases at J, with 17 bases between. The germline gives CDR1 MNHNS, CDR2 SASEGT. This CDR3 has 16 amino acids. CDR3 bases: TGTGCCAGCAGTGAGGGTTTTTGGCAGGATCCAGATACGCAGTATTTT. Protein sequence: CASSEGFWQDPDTQYF.

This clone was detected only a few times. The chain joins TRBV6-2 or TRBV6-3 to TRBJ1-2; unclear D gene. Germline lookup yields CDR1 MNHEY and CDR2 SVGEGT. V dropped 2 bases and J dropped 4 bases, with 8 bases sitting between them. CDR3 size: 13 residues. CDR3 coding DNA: TGTGCCAGCAGTTACGAGCCGGTCTATGGCTACACCTTC. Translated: CASSYEPVYGYTF.

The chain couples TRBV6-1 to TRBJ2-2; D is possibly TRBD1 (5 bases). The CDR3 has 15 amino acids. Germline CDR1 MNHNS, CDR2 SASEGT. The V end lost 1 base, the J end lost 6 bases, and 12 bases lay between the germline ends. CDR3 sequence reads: CASSEVQGIAGELFF. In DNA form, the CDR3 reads TGTGCCAGCAGTGAAGTCCAGGGTATCGCCGGGGAGCTGTTTTTT.

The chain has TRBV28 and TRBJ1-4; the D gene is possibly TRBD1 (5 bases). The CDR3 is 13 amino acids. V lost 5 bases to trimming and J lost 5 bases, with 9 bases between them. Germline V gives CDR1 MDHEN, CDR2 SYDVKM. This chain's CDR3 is CASSAGGNEKLFF. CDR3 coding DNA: TGTGCCAGCAGTGCTGGGGGGAATGAAAAACTGTTTTTT.

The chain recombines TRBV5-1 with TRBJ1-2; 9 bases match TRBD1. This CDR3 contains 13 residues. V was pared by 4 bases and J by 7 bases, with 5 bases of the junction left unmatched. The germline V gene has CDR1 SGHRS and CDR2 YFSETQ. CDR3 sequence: CASSPGTGFGYTF. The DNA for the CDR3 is TGCGCCAGCAGCCCCGGGACAGGGTTTGGCTACACCTTC.

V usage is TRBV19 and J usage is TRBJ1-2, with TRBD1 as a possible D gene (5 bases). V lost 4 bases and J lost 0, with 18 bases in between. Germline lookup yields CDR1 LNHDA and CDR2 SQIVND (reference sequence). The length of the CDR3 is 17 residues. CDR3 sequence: CASSTTASLLANYGYTF. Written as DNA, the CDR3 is TGTGCCAGTAGTACGACAGCCAGTCTTTTAGCTAACTATGGCTACACCTTC.

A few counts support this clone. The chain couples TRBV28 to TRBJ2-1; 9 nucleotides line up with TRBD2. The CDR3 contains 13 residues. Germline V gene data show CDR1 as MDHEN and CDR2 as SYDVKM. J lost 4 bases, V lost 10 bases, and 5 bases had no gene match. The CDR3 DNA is TGTGCCACCCTAGCGGGGCCTTACAATGAGCAGTTCTTC. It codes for CATLAGPYNEQFF.

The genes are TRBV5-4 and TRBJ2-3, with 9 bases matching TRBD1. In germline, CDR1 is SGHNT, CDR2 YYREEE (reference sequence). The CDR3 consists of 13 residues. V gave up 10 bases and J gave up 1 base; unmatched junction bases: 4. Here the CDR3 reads CARQGGRTDTQYF. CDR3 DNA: TGTGCCCGACAGGGGGGACGCACAGATACGCAGTATTTT.

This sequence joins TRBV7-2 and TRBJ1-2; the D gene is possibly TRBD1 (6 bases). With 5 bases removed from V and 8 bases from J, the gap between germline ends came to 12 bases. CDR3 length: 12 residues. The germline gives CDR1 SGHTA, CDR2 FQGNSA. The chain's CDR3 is CASSLTGKGYTF. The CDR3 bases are TGTGCCAGCAGCCTCACAGGGAAAGGCTACACCTTC.

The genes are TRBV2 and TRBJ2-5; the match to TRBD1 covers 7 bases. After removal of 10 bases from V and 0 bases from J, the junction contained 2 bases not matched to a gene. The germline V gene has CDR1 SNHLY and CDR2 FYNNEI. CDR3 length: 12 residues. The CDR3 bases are TGTGCCACCGGGACAGACCAAGAGACCCAGTACTTC. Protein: CATGTDQETQYF.

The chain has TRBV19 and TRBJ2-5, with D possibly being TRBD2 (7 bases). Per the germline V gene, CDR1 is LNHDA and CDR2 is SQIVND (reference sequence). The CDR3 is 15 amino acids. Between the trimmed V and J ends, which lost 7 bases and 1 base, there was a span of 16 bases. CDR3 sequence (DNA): TGTGCCAGTACCCCAAGGGGGGGGCCCCAAGAGACCCAGTACTTC. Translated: CASTPRGGPQETQYF.

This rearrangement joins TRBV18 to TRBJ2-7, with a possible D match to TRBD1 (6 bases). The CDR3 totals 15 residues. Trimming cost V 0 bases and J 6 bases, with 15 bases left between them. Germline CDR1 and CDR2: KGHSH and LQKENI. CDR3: CASSPPYRVSTEQYV. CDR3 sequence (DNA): TGTGCCAGCTCACCACCGTACAGGGTATCTACCGAGCAGTACGTC.

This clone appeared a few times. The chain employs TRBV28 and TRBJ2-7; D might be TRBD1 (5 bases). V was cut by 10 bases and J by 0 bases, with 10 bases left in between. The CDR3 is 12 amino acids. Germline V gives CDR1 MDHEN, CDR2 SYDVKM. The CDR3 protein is CATDSHSYEQYF. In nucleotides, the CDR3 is TGTGCCACCGACAGTCACTCCTACGAGCAGTACTTC. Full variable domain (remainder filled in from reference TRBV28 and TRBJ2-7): DVKVTQSSRYLVKRTGEKVFLECVQDMDHENMFWYRQDPGLGLRLIYFSYDVKMKEKGDIPEGYSVSREKKERFSLILESASTNQTSMYLCATDSHSYEQYFGPGTRLTVT.

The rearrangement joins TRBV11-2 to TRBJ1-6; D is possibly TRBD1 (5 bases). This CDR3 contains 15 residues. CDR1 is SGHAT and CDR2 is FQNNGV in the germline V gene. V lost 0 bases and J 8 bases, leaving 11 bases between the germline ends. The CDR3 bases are TGTGCCAGCAGCTTAGATCCGGGGGGGTATTCACCCCTCCACTTT. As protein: CASSLDPGGYSPLHF.

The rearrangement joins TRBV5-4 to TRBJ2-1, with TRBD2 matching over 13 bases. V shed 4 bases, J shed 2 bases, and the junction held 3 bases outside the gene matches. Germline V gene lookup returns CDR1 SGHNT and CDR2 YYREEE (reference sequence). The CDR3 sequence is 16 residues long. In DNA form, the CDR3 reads TGTGCCAGCAGCGCGACTAGCGGGGGGCCCTACAATGAGCAGTTCTTC. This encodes CASSATSGGPYNEQFF.

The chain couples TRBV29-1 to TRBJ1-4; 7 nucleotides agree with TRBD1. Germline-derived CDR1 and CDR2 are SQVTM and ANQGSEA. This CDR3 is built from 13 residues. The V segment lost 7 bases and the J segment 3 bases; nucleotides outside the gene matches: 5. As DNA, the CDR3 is TGCAGCGCTCAAGGGGGCCCTAATGAAAAACTGTTTTTT. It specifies CSAQGGPNEKLFF.

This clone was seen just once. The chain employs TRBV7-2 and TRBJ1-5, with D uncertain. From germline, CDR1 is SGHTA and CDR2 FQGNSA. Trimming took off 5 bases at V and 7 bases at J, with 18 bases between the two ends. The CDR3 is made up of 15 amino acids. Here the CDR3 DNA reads TGTGCCAGCAGCCCAGACTGGGTACTAGGGCAGCCCCAGCATTTT. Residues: CASSPDWVLGQPQHF.